The rows below give T cell receptor beta chains drawn from one sample of a study of T cells in Graves' hyperthyroidism and ophthalmopathy. From the multiplex PCR reads, TCRdb called clonotypes with MiXCR, one entry per CDR3 protein. Of 450,000 to 700,000 distinct CDR3 sequences listed, under 60% are singletons. Input material: peripheral blood or thyroid tissue (not recorded which). The receptors shown here come from an adult woman with Graves' disease, either hyperthyroidism or ophthalmopathy (not recorded which). Each CDR3 is given with its conserved first and last residue. D genes are given only for firm matches. Clone size is given for some rows only: seen once, a few or many times, or a class if the clone is expanded.

size	length	V	J	D	DNA	CDR3
many	13	TRBV10-1	TRBJ2-3	-	TGCGCCAGCAGTGATGGACGCACAGATACGCAGTATTTT	CASSDGRTDTQYF
-	12	TRBV7-3	TRBJ2-7	-	TGTGCCAGCGCCCAAGGGGGGAACGAGCAGTACTTC	CASAQGGNEQYF
-	15	TRBV5-5	TRBJ2-2	TRBD1	TGTGCCAGCAGGACAGGGAGTGGGAACACCGGGGAGCTGTTTTTT	CASRTGSGNTGELFF
many	15	TRBV28	TRBJ2-5	-	TGTGCCAGCAGTTTAACACAGGTCTACCAAGAGACCCAGTACTTC	CASSLTQVYQETQYF
-	16	TRBV5-1	TRBJ2-5	TRBD1	TGCGCCAGCAGCTTGACCGCGGACAGGCTCGGGGAGACCCAGTACTTC	CASSLTADRLGETQYF
-	16	TRBV2	TRBJ2-7	-	TGTGCCAGCAGCGGAGAGATGCGGGACGGGTTCTACGAGCAGTACTTC	CASSGEMRDGFYEQYF
-	20	TRBV10-3	TRBJ1-5	-	TGTGCCAGCAGTTTCTTCGGACCCCACTCGGGGGAATATAGCAATCAGCCCCAGCATTTT	CASSFFGPHSGEYSNQPQHF
few	13	TRBV28	TRBJ1-2	-	TGTGCCAGCAGTTTATGGGGATACTATGGCTACACCTTC	CASSLWGYYGYTF
many	16	TRBV7-8	TRBJ1-2	TRBD1	TGTGCCAGCAGCTTCCTCAACCGGGACAGGGGCGGTGGCTACACCTTC	CASSFLNRDRGGGYTF
-	15	TRBV7-9	TRBJ2-3	TRBD2	TGTGCCAGCAGCTCCCGTCTAGCGGGAGCAGATACGCAGTATTTT	CASSSRLAGADTQYF
many	13	TRBV5-5	TRBJ2-5	-	TGTGCCAGCACCTGGGGAATGGGGGAGACCCAGTACTTC	CASTWGMGETQYF
few	14	TRBV29-1	TRBJ1-2	-	TGCAGCGTTGAAGGAGGGGTAAGGGGATATGGCTACACCTTC	CSVEGGVRGYGYTF
many	15	TRBV5-6	TRBJ2-5	-	TGTGCCAGCAGCCCGGGCACCGGGAGAGGGGAGACCCAGTACTTC	CASSPGTGRGETQYF
once	15	TRBV9	TRBJ1-4	TRBD1	TGTGCCAGCAGTTGGCCGGGACAGAGTAATGAAAAACTGTTTTTT	CASSWPGQSNEKLFF
many	14	TRBV2	TRBJ1-1	-	TGTGCCAGCAGAGGAGGGGGGATCAACACTGAAGCTTTCTTT	CASRGGGINTEAFF
-	14	TRBV20-1	TRBJ2-2	-	TGCAGTGCTAGAGGGGCAGCCAACACCGGGGAGCTGTTTTTT	CSARGAANTGELFF
many	15	TRBV7-9	TRBJ2-2	TRBD2	TGTGCCAGCAGCCTGACTAGCGGGGGCACCGGGGAGCTGTTTTTT	CASSLTSGGTGELFF
few	12	TRBV7-2	TRBJ1-2	-	TGTGCCAGCACCGAGGACCGTTATGGCTACACCTTC	CASTEDRYGYTF
-	14	TRBV10-3	TRBJ2-6	-	TGTGCCATGCTTCCAGGGTCTGGGGCCAACGTCCTGACTTTC	CAMLPGSGANVLTF
-	17	TRBV7-2	TRBJ2-2	TRBD2	TGTGCCAGCAGCCCAGTCGGGCTAGCGGGGTATACCGGGGAGCTGTTTTTT	CASSPVGLAGYTGELFF
-	14	TRBV29-1	TRBJ2-7	-	TGCAGTGCACTGACCCCCCTGGCCATCTACGAGCAGTACTTC	CSALTPLAIYEQYF
-	17	TRBV12-3/TRBV12-4	TRBJ2-2	TRBD1	TGTGCCAGCAGTACCGGGACAGGGGCCCCGATTACCGGGGAGCTGTTTTTT	CASSTGTGAPITGELFF
-	16	TRBV15	TRBJ1-1	TRBD1	TGTGCCACCAGCAGAGATTTAGGACAGGGAAACACTGAAGCTTTCTTT	CATSRDLGQGNTEAFF